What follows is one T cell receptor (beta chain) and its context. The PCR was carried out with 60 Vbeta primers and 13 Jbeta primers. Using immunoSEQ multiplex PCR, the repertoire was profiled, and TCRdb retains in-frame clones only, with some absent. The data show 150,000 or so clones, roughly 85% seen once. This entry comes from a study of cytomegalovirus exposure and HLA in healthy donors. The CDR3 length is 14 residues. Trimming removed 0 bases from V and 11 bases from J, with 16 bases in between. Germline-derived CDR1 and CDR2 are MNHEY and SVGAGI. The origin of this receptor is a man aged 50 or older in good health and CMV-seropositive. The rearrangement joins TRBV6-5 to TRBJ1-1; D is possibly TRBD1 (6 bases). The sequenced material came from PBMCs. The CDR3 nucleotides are TGTGCCAGCAGTTACTCGAGGAAACAGGGAGGGGCTTTCTTT. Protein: CASSYSRKQGGAFF.